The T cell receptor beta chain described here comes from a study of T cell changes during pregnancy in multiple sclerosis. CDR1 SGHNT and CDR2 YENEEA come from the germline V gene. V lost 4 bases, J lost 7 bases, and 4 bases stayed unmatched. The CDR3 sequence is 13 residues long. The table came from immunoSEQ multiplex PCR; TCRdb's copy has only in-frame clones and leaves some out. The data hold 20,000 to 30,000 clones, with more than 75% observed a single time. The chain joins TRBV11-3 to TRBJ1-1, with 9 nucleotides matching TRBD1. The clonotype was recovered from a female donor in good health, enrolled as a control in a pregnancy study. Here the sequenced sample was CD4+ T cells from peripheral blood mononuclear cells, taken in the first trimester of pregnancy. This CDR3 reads CASSYGQGREAFF. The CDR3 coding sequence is TGTGCCAGCAGCTACGGACAGGGGCGTGAAGCTTTCTTT.